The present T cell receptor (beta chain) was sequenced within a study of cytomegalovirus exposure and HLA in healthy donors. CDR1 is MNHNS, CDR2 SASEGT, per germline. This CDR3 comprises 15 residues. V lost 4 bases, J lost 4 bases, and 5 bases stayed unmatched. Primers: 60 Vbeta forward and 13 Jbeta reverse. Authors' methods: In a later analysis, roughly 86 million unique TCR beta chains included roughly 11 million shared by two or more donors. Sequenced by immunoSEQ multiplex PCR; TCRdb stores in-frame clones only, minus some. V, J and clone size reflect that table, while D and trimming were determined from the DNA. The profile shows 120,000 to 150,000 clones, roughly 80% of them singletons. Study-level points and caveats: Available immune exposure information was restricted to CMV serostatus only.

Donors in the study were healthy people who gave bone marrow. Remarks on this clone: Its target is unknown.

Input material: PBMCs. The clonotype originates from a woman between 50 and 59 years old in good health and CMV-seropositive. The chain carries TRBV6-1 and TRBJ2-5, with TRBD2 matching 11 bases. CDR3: CASSGFSGGAETQYF. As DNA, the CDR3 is TGTGCCAGCAGTGGGTTTAGCGGGGGGGCAGAGACCCAGTACTTC.